The next 9 T cell receptor beta chains were all read from a single sample in a study of cytomegalovirus exposure and HLA in healthy donors (TCRdb year 2017). Libraries were constructed by the immunoSEQ multiplex PCR assay. The multiplex PCR relied on a mix of 60 forward primers for TCR Vbeta segments and 13 reverse primers for TCR Jbeta segments. TCRdb retrieved this table from immuneACCESS and kept in-frame rearrangements only. Not all clones are present; in checked studies, unresolved V genes account for under half, and no reason is known for the remainder. The sample table contains roughly 150,000 clones; only one count was recorded for approximately 81% of them. The top ten clonotypes cover roughly 1.4% of the sample. Source material: PBMCs. The source of these receptors is a man over 45 in good health and CMV-seropositive.

This sequence joins TRBV19 and TRBJ2-5; 14 nucleotides match TRBD2. The CDR3 runs 15 residues. Trimming removed 3 bases from V and 4 bases from J; junction bases left unmatched: 1. Germline V lookup: CDR1 LNHDA, CDR2 SQIVND (reference sequence). The CDR3 bases are TGTGCCAGTAGTATCGGACTAGCGGGAGGAGAGACCCAGTACTTC. As protein: CASSIGLAGGETQYF.

This clone came up a few times. This chain links TRBV5-6 with TRBJ2-5, with D perhaps TRBD2 (5 bases). With 5 bases removed from V and 5 bases from J, the gap between germline ends came to 10 bases. The CDR3 is made up of 12 amino acids. Germline loops: CDR1 SGHDT, CDR2 YYEEEE. The DNA for the CDR3 is TGTGCCAGCAGTGGCACGGGGGAGACCCAGTACTTC. Protein sequence: CASSGTGETQYF.

The V gene is TRBV20-1, the J gene TRBJ1-1; possible D gene TRBD1, 5 bases. V dropped 4 bases and J dropped 6 bases, with 9 bases sitting between them. This CDR3 region has 11 residues. Germline lookup yields CDR1 DFQATT and CDR2 SNEGSKA (reference sequence). Here the CDR3 reads CSAKSGPEAFF. As DNA, the CDR3 is TGCAGTGCTAAATCAGGGCCTGAAGCTTTCTTT.

This clone has a single count. The V and J genes are TRBV4-1 and TRBJ1-5, with 11 bases matching TRBD1. The germline V gene has CDR1 MGHRA and CDR2 YSYEKL. This CDR3 is built from 20 residues. V trimming: 3 bases; J trimming: 0 bases; junction bases outside the gene matches: 13. CDR3 in DNA: TGCGCCAGCAGCCACCCCGTCGGGACAGGGGGACGTTATAGCAATCAGCCCCAGCATTTT. The encoded protein is CASSHPVGTGGRYSNQPQHF.

The V and J genes are TRBV4-1 and TRBJ1-1; 7 bases map to TRBD1. The germline V gene has CDR1 MGHRA and CDR2 YSYEKL. The CDR3 contains 12 residues. The ends lost 3 bases at V and 11 bases at J; junction bases unmatched: 6. The CDR3 spells CASSQTGLLAFF. The CDR3 DNA follows: TGCGCCAGCAGCCAGACAGGGCTCCTGGCTTTCTTT.

The V and J genes are TRBV18 and TRBJ2-3; the match to TRBD2 covers 12 bases. Germline CDR1 is KGHSH and CDR2 is LQKENI. The V segment lost 4 bases and the J segment 3 bases; nucleotides outside the gene matches: 11. The CDR3 runs to 18 residues. CDR3 loop: CASSLHPPTSGRTDTQYF. Here the CDR3 DNA reads TGTGCCAGCTCACTTCACCCTCCGACTAGCGGGAGAACAGATACGCAGTATTTT.

The chain combines TRBV4-1 with TRBJ2-7; 9 nucleotides agree with TRBD1. This CDR3 comprises 15 residues. V was clipped by 1 base and J by 6 bases; unmatched bases: 7. CDR1 and CDR2 (germline): MGHRA, YSYEKL. CDR3 loop: CASSQATGGIPEQYF. The CDR3 bases are TGCGCCAGCAGCCAAGCGACAGGGGGTATCCCCGAGCAGTACTTC.

The V gene is TRBV9, the J gene TRBJ1-1; 10 positions agree with TRBD1. Looked up from germline, CDR1 is SGDLS and CDR2 is YYNGEE. The CDR3 is 16 residues long. J gave up 2 bases and V 3 bases, and 7 bases lay outside the gene matches. The DNA for the CDR3 is TGTGCCAGCAGCGCCCGGGACAGGGGAGTAAACACTGAAGCTTTCTTT. As protein: CASSARDRGVNTEAFF.

Remarks on this clone: This sample also contains other DNA sequences that code for the same CDR3. V gene TRBV9 combines with J gene TRBJ2-3; weak D call: TRBD2 (5 bases). This CDR3 is 14 amino acids long. The V gene lost 0 bases and the J gene lost 0 bases, with 5 bases spanning the gap. The germline gives CDR1 SGDLS, CDR2 YYNGEE. CDR3 DNA sequence: TGTGCCAGCAGCGTAGGAGGGAGCACAGATACGCAGTATTTT. Translating it yields CASSVGGSTDTQYF.